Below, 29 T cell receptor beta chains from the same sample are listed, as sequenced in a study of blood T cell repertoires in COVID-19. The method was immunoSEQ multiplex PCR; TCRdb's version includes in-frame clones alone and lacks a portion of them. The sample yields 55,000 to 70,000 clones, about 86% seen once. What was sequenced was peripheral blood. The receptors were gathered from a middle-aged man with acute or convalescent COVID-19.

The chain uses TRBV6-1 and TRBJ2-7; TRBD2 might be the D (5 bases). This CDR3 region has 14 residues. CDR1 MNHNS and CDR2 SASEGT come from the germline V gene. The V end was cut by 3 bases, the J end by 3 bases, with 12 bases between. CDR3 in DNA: TGTGCCAGCAGTGAGTGGACTCCCCTCTACGAGCAGTACTTC. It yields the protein CASSEWTPLYEQYF.

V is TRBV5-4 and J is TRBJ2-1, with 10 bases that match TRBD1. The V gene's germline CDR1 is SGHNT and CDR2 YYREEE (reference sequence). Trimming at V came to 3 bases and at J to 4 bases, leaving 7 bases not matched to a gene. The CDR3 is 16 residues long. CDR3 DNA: TGTGCCAGCAGCTACGGGACAGGGGACCTATACAATGAGCAGTTCTTC. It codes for CASSYGTGDLYNEQFF.

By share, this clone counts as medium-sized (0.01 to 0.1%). CDR3 sequence (DNA): TGTGCCAGCAGTTACCGGGACAGGGGACCGGACTACGAGCAGTACTTC. Its protein product is CASSYRDRGPDYEQYF. This chain uses TRBV6-2 or TRBV6-3 with TRBJ2-7; TRBD1 aligns across 10 bases. Trimming removed 2 bases from V and 3 bases from J; junction bases left unmatched: 7. This CDR3 spans 16 amino acids. Germline CDR1 reads MNHEY; CDR2 reads SVGEGT.

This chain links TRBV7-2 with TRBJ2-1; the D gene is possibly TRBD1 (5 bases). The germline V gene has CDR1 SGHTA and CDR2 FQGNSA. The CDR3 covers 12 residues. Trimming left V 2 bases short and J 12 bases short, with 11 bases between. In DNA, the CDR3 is TGTGCCAGCAGCTTAAGGGGATTTGGGCAGTTCTTC. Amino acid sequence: CASSLRGFGQFF. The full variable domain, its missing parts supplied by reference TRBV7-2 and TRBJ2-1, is GAGVSQSPSNKVTEKGKDVELRCDPISGHTALYWYRQSLGQGLEFLIYFQGNSAPDKSGLPSDRFSAERTGGSVSTLTIQRTQQEDSAVYLCASSLRGFGQFFGPGTRLTVL.

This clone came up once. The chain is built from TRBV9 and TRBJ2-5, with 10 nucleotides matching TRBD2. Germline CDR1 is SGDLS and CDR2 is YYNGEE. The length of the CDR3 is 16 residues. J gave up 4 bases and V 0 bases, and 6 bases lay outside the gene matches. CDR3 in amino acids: CASSVGLAGVPETQYF. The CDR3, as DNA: TGTGCCAGCAGCGTAGGGCTAGCGGGGGTCCCAGAGACCCAGTACTTC.

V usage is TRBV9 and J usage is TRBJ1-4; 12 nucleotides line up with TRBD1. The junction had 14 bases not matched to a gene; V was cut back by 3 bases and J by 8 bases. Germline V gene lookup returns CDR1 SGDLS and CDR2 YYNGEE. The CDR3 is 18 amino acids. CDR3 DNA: TGTGCCAGCAGCGCCCCCGGGACAGGGGGCTCGTATGGGGAAAAACTGTTTTTT. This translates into CASSAPGTGGSYGEKLFF. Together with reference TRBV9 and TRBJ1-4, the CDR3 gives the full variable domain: DSGVTQTPKHLITATGQRVTLRCSPRSGDLSVYWYQQSLDQGLQFLIQYYNGEERAKGNILERFSAQQFPDLHSELNLSSLELGDSALYFCASSAPGTGGSYGEKLFFGSGTQLSVL.

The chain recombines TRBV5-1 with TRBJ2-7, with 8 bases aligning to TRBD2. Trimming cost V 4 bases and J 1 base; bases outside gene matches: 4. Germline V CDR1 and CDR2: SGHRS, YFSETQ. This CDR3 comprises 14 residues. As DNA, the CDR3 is TGCGCCAGCAGCAGGGGACTAGATTCCTACGAGCAGTACTTC. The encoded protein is CASSRGLDSYEQYF.

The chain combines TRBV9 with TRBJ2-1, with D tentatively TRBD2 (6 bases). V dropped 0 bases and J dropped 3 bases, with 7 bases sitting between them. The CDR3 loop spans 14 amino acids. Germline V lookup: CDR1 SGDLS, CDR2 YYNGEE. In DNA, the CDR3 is TGTGCCAGCAGCGTAGGCGGGAACTACAATGAGCAGTTCTTC. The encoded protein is CASSVGGNYNEQFF.

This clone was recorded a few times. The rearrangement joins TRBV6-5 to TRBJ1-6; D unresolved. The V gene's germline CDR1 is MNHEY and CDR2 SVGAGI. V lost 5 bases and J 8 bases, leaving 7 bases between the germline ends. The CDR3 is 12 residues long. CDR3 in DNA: TGTGCCAGCAGTCTCCCCTATTCACCCCTCCACTTT. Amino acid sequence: CASSLPYSPLHF.

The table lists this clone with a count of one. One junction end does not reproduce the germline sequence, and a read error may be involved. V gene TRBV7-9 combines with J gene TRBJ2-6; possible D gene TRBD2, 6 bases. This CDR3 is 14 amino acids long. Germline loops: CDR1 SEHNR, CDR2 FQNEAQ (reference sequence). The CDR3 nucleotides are TGTGCCAGCAGGTTAGGGGACTCCCGCAACGTCCTGACTTTC. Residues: CASRLGDSRNVLTF.

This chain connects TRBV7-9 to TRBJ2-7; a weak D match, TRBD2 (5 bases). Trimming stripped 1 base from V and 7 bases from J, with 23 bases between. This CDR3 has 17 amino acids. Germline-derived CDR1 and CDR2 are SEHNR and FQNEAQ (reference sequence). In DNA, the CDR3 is TGTGCCAGCAGCTTAGAGTCTCAGCCCGGGGTGCGTCGAGAGCAGTACTTC. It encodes CASSLESQPGVRREQYF.

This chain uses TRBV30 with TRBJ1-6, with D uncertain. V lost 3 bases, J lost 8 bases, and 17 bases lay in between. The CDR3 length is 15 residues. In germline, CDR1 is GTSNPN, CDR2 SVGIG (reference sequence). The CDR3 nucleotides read TGTGCCTGGAGCCCACCGGGAAACGGGTATTCACCCCTCCACTTT. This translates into CAWSPPGNGYSPLHF.

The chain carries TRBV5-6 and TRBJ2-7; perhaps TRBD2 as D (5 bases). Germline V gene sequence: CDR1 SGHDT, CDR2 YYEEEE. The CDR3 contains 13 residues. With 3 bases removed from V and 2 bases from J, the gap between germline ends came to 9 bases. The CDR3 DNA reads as TGTGCCAGCAGCTATGGGGAGACCTACGAGCAGTACTTC. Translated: CASSYGETYEQYF.

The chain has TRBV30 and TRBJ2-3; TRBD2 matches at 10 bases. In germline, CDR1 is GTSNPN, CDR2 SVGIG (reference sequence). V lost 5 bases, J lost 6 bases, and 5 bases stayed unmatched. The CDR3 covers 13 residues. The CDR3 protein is CAWGTSVVDTQYF. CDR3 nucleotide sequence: TGTGCCTGGGGGACTAGCGTTGTTGATACGCAGTATTTT.

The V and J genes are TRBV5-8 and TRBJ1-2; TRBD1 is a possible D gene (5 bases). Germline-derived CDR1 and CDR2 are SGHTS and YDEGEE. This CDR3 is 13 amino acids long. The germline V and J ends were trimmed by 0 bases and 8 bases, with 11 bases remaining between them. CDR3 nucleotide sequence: TGTGCCAGCAGCTTGGCTTGGAGGGGCGGCTACACCTTC. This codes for CASSLAWRGGYTF.

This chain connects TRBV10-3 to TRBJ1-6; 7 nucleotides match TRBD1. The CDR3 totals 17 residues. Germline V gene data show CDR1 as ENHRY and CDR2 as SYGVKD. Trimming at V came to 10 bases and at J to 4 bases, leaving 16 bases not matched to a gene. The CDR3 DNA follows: TGTGCCACCAGGGGGGGGGCGCAGATCCTTTATAATTCACCCCTCCACTTT. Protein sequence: CATRGGAQILYNSPLHF.

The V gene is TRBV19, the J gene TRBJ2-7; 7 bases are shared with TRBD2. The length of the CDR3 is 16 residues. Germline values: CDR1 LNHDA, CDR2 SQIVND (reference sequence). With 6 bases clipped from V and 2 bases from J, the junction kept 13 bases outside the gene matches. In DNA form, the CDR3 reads TGTGCCAGTAGCGATAGGATCAGCGGGGCTCCCTACGAGCAGTACTTC. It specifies CASSDRISGAPYEQYF.

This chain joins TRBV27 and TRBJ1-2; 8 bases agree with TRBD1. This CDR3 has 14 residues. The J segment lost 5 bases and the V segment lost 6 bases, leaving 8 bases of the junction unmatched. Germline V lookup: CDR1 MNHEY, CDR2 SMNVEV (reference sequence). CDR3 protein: CASRGQAMGYGYTF. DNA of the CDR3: TGTGCCAGCAGGGGACAGGCAATGGGGTATGGCTACACCTTC.

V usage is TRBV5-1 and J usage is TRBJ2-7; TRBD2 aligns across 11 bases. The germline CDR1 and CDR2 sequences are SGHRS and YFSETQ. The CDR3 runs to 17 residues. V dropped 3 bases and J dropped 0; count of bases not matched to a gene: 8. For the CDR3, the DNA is TGCGCCAGCAGCTCGATCTTGACTAGCGGGACCTCCTACGAGCAGTACTTC. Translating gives CASSSILTSGTSYEQYF.

CDR3 sequence reads: CASSLDYWRGAQETQYF. In nucleotides, the CDR3 is TGTGCCAGCAGCTTAGATTATTGGAGGGGAGCCCAAGAGACCCAGTACTTC. V gene TRBV7-2 combines with J gene TRBJ2-5; maybe TRBD2 (6 bases). V shed 1 base and J shed 1 base, with 16 bases lying between them. The length of the CDR3 is 17 residues. Germline CDR1 is SGHTA and CDR2 is FQGNSA.

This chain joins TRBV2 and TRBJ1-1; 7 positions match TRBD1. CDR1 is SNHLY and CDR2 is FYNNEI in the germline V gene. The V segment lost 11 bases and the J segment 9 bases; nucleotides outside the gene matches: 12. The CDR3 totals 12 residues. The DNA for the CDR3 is TGTGCCGGATCCGGGACAGCGGGCCAAGCTTTCTTT. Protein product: CAGSGTAGQAFF.

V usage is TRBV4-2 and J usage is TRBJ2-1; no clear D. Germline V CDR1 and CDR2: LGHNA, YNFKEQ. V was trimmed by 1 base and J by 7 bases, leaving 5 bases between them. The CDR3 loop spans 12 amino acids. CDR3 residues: CASSQGGNEQFF. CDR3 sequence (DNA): TGTGCCAGCAGCCAAGGCGGAAATGAGCAGTTCTTC.

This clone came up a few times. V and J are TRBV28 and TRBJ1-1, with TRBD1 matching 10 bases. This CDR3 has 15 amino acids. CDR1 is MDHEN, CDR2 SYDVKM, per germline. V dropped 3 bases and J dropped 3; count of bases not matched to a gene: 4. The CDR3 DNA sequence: TGTGCCAGCAGTTTGGGGGACAGGGGCTACACTGAAGCTTTCTTT. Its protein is CASSLGDRGYTEAFF.

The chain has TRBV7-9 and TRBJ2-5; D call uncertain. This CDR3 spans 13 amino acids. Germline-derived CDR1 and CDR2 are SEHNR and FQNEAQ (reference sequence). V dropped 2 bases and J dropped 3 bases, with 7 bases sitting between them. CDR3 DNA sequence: TGTGCCAGCAGCTTATTTGAGGAAGAGACCCAGTACTTC. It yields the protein CASSLFEEETQYF.

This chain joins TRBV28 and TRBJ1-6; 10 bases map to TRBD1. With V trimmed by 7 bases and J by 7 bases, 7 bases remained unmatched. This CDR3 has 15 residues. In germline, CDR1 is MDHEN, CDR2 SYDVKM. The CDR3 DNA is TGTGCCAGCACTCCCCGGGGACAGGGGAATTCACCCCTCCACTTT. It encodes CASTPRGQGNSPLHF.

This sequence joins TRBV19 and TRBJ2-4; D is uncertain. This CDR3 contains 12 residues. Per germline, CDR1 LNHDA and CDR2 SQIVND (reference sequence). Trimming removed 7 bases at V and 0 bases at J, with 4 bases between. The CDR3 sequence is CASTLAKNIQYF. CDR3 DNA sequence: TGTGCCAGTACTTTAGCCAAAAACATTCAGTACTTC.

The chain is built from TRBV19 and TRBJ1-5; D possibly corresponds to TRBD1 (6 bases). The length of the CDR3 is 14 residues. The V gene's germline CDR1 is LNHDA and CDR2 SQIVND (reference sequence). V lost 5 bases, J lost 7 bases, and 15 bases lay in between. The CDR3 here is CASSPAGGEQPQHF. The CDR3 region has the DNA TGTGCCAGTAGTCCCGCTGGGGGCGAACAGCCCCAGCATTTT.

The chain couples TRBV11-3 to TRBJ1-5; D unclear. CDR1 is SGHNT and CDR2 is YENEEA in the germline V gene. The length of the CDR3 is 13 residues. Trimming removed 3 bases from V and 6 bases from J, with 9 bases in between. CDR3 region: CASSFGRLQPQHF. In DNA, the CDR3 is TGTGCCAGCAGCTTTGGCAGGCTTCAGCCCCAGCATTTT.

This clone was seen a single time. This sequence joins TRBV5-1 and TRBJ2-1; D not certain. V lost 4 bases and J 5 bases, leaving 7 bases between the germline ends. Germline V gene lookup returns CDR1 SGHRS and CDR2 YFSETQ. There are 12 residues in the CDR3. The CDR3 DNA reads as TGCGCCAGCAGCGCCGGTCACAATGAGCAGTTCTTC. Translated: CASSAGHNEQFF.